Each of the 16 T cell receptor beta chains below was sequenced from the same sample in a study of T cell responses to AZD1222 COVID-19 vaccine. The data were produced by immunoSEQ multiplex PCR, yet TCRdb's version contains in-frame clones alone and is incomplete. This table has about 120,000 clones, 70% to 90% appearing once. The sequencing here drew on peripheral blood, taken on day 0 of AZD1222 vaccination. Receptor source: an adult in good health.

The chain recombines TRBV19 with TRBJ1-6; tentative D call: TRBD1 (5 bases). Per germline, CDR1 LNHDA and CDR2 SQIVND (reference sequence). The CDR3 loop spans 15 amino acids. Trimming left V 5 bases short and J 9 bases short, with 17 bases between. CDR3 sequence reads: CASSGGYNAASPLHF. The CDR3, as DNA: TGTGCCAGTAGTGGGGGGTACAACGCGGCTTCACCCCTCCACTTT. Together with reference TRBV19 and TRBJ1-6, the CDR3 gives the full variable domain: DGGITQSPKYLFRKEGQNVTLSCEQNLNHDAMYWYRQDPGQGLRLIYYSQIVNDFQKGDIAEGYSVSREKKESFPLTVTSAQKNPTAFYLCASSGGYNAASPLHFGNGTRLTVT.

Comment on this clone: Mismatch with germline at one junction end may stem from a read error. This rearrangement joins TRBV7-2 to TRBJ2-1, with TRBD2 matching over 8 bases. CDR3 size: 15 residues. Germline CDR1 is SGHTA and CDR2 is FQGNSA. Here the CDR3 reads CASSLAVSAGGEQFF. In nucleotides, the CDR3 is TGTGCCAGCAGCCTAGCTGTGTCGGCGGGGGGTGAGCAGTTCTTC.

The chain employs TRBV18 and TRBJ1-2; 7 bases line up with TRBD1. CDR1 KGHSH and CDR2 LQKENI come from the germline V gene. The CDR3 runs 15 residues. The junction had 11 bases not matched to a gene; V was cut back by 6 bases and J by 4 bases. The CDR3 coding sequence is TGTGCCAGCTCCCTCACAGGGGCTGTAGGCTATGGCTACACCTTC. Protein sequence: CASSLTGAVGYGYTF.

V is TRBV15 and J is TRBJ2-4; D possibly corresponds to TRBD2 (5 bases). The ends were cut back, 0 bases at V and 9 bases at J, with 6 bases in the middle. The CDR3 spans 12 residues. Germline CDR1 reads LNHNV; CDR2 reads YYDKDF (reference sequence). This chain's CDR3 is CATSRDEGIQYF. The CDR3 DNA follows: TGTGCCACCAGCAGAGATGAGGGCATTCAGTACTTC.

This chain links TRBV21-1 with TRBJ2-7; the D segment call TRBD1 is taken from the table without a DNA check. TRBV21-1 constitutes a pseudogene. The CDR3 covers 16 residues. Written as DNA, the CDR3 is TGTGCCAGCAGCAACAGAAACAGGCCCCCCCCTTGCGAGCAGTACTTC. It codes for CASSNRNRPPPCEQYF.

The chain combines TRBV5-8 with TRBJ1-5; no definite D call. This CDR3 is 12 amino acids long. Germline CDR1 is SGHTS and CDR2 is YDEGEE. V lost 0 bases to trimming and J lost 16 bases, with 14 bases between them. Written as DNA, the CDR3 is TGTGCCAGCAGCTTGGTCGATCTACCGCAACATTTT. Translated, it gives CASSLVDLPQHF.

The chain uses TRBV12-3 or TRBV12-4 and TRBJ1-1; D gene uncertain. The CDR3 has 12 residues. V lost 6 bases, J lost 4 bases, and 9 bases lay in between. The CDR3 spells CASREGSTEAFF. DNA of the CDR3: TGTGCCAGCAGAGAAGGGAGCACTGAAGCTTTCTTT.

The chain links TRBV7-9 to TRBJ2-3, with D perhaps being TRBD1 or TRBD2 (5 bases each). Trimming removed 1 base from V and 3 bases from J, with 17 bases in between. The CDR3 has 17 amino acids. CDR1 and CDR2 from the germline V gene are SEHNR and FQNEAQ (reference sequence). The CDR3 is CASSLGLGPPGTDTQYF. CDR3 nucleotides: TGTGCCAGCAGCTTAGGCTTGGGGCCTCCGGGAACAGATACGCAGTATTTT.

This clone came up once. The genes are TRBV3-1 (or the pseudogene TRBV3-2) and TRBJ2-3; D possibly corresponds to TRBD2 (5 bases). In germline, CDR1 is LGHDT, CDR2 YNNKEL (reference sequence). The CDR3 spans 16 residues. Trimming took 1 base from V and 4 from J, leaving 15 bases between them. The CDR3 DNA sequence: TGTGCCAGCAGCCAAGGGTTTAGCGTGAGCGCAGATACGCAGTATTTT. Translation gives CASSQGFSVSADTQYF.

The V gene is TRBV7-6, the J gene TRBJ1-5, with D possibly matching TRBD1 (6 bases). V lost 5 bases to trimming and J lost 4 bases, with 12 bases between them. CDR1 and CDR2 (germline): SGHVS, FNYEAQ. The CDR3 runs to 14 residues. CDR3 sequence (DNA): TGTGCCAGCAGCGTCTTCGGACAGAATCAGCCCCAGCATTTT. Protein sequence: CASSVFGQNQPQHF.

CDR3: CACDREAGSNQPQHF. The CDR3 DNA sequence: TGTGCCTGTGACAGGGAGGCTGGCAGCAATCAGCCCCAGCATTTT. This chain links TRBV30 with TRBJ1-5; TRBD1 agrees at 7 bases. Germline lookup yields CDR1 GTSNPN and CDR2 SVGIG (reference sequence). The V and J ends lost 6 bases and 1 base, in that order; junction bases with no gene match: 9. The CDR3 is made up of 15 amino acids.

The chain employs TRBV12-3 or TRBV12-4 and TRBJ1-2, with D hard to call. V lost 4 bases, J lost 3 bases, and 6 bases lay in between. This CDR3 spans 12 amino acids. The CDR3 loop is CASSYKDYGYTF. The CDR3 DNA follows: TGTGCCAGCAGTTACAAGGACTATGGCTACACCTTC.

The chain employs TRBV7-6 and TRBJ1-1, with TRBD1 matching over 9 bases. Germline trimming cut 3 bases from V and 0 bases from J; bases unmatched to any gene: 2. Germline V gives CDR1 SGHVS, CDR2 FNYEAQ. The CDR3 covers 15 residues. For the CDR3, the DNA is TGTGCCAGCAGCTTCGGACAGGGGATGAACACTGAAGCTTTCTTT. This gives the protein CASSFGQGMNTEAFF.

V gene TRBV7-9 combines with J gene TRBJ2-7, with D perhaps matching TRBD1 (5 bases). Germline V CDR1 and CDR2: SEHNR, FQNEAQ (reference sequence). V was cut by 4 bases and J by 7 bases, with 11 bases left in between. The CDR3 is 12 amino acids. The CDR3, as DNA: TGTGCCAGCAGCTCCGACCCAGGGGAGCAGTACTTC. Encoded protein: CASSSDPGEQYF. Drawing the rest from reference TRBV7-9 and TRBJ2-7, the complete variable domain is DTGVSQNPRHKITKRGQNVTFRCDPISEHNRLYWYRQTLGQGPEFLTYFQNEAQLEKSRLLSDRFSAERPKGSFSTLEIQRTEQGDSAMYLCASSSDPGEQYFGPGTRLTVT.

The chain couples TRBV7-2 to TRBJ2-5; 8 bases fit TRBD2. J gave up 5 bases and V 7 bases, and 12 bases lay outside the gene matches. Germline V gene data show CDR1 as SGHTA and CDR2 as FQGNSA. There are 15 residues in the CDR3. The chain's CDR3 is CASIFLGGAGETQYF. The DNA of the CDR3 is TGTGCCAGCATCTTCCTCGGGGGGGCTGGGGAGACCCAGTACTTC. The full variable domain, in which reference TRBV7-2 and TRBJ2-5 provide the parts outside the CDR3, is GAGVSQSPSNKVTEKGKDVELRCDPISGHTALYWYRQSLGQGLEFLIYFQGNSAPDKSGLPSDRFSAERTGGSVSTLTIQRTQQEDSAVYLCASIFLGGAGETQYFGPGTRLLVL.

The chain joins TRBV6-1 to TRBJ1-2, with a tentative D call TRBD1 (6 bases). The germline gives CDR1 MNHNS, CDR2 SASEGT. Trimming left V 7 bases short and J 4 bases short, with 19 bases between. This CDR3 comprises 15 residues. The CDR3: CASILNDRTGYGYTF. CDR3 DNA sequence: TGTGCCAGCATTTTGAACGACAGGACCGGCTATGGCTACACCTTC.